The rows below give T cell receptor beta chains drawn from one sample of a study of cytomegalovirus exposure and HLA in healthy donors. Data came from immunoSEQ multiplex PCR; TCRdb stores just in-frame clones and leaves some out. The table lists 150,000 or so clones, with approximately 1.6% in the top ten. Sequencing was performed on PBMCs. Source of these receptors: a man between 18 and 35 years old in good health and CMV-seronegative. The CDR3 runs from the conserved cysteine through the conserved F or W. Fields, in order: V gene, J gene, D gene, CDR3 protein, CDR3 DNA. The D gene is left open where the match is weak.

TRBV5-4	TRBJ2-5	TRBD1	CASSGRQGAPVTQYF	TGTGCCAGCAGCGGAAGACAGGGGGCGCCGGTGACCCAGTACTTC
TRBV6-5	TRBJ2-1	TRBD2	CASSRTSGRAPFF	TGTGCCAGCAGTCGGACTAGCGGGAGGGCCCCGTTCTTC
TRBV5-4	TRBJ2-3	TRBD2	CASSLASRGSGSTDTQYF	TGTGCCAGCAGCTTGGCCTCCCGAGGTAGCGGGAGCACAGATACGCAGTATTTT
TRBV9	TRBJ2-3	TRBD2	CASSRDRGTSRTDTQYF	TGTGCCAGCAGCCGGGACCGCGGGACTAGTCGCACAGATACGCAGTATTTT
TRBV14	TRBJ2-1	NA	CASSPVTGWSVNEQFF	TGTGCCAGCAGCCCAGTAACAGGGTGGTCCGTCAATGAGCAGTTCTTC
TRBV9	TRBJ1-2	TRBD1	CASSGGTDHNYGYTF	TGTGCCAGCAGCGGTGGGACAGATCACAACTATGGCTACACCTTC
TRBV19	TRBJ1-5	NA	CASSLGDGKRMNQPQHF	TGTGCCAGTAGTTTGGGCGACGGAAAGAGAATGAATCAGCCCCAGCATTTT
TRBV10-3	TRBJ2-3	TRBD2	CAISTTSGGGTDTQYF	TGTGCCATCAGTACGACTAGCGGGGGAGGTACAGATACGCAGTATTTT
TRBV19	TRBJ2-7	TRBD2	CASSIEKTSGYSYEQYF	TGTGCCAGTAGTATAGAAAAGACTAGCGGCTACTCCTACGAGCAGTACTTC
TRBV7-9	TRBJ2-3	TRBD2	CASSYLAGGSTDTQYF	TGTGCCAGCAGCTACCTAGCGGGGGGAAGCACAGATACGCAGTATTTT
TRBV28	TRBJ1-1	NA	CASSLQGRVTEAFF	TGTGCCAGCAGTTTACAGGGGAGGGTCACTGAAGCTTTCTTT
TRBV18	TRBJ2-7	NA	CASSQLPSHEQYF	TGTGCCAGCTCACAACTACCCAGCCACGAGCAGTACTTC
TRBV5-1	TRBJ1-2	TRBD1	CASSPGQQYRGYTF	TGCGCCAGCAGTCCGGGACAGCAATATCGAGGCTACACCTTC
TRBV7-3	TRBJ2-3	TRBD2	CASSRTSGSADTQYF	TGTGCCAGCAGCCGGACTAGCGGGAGCGCAGATACGCAGTATTTT
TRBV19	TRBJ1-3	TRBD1	CASSIDGQVLSGNTIYF	TGTGCCAGTAGTATAGACGGACAGGTCCTTTCCGGAAACACCATATATTTT
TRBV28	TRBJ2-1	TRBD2	CASSFPRGDFNEQFF	TGTGCCAGCAGTTTCCCGCGGGGGGACTTCAATGAGCAGTTCTTC
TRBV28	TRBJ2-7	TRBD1	CASRELGTDEQYF	TGTGCCAGCAGAGAACTCGGGACAGACGAGCAGTACTTC
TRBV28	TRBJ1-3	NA	CASHSSGLVGNTIYF	TGTGCCAGCCATTCTTCAGGGCTTGTTGGAAACACCATATATTTT
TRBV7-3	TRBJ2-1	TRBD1	CASSLSRGHEQFF	TGTGCCAGCAGCTTAAGCAGGGGGCATGAGCAGTTCTTC
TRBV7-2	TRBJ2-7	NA	CASSTRTVDEQYF	TGTGCCAGCAGCACGAGGACTGTGGACGAGCAGTACTTC
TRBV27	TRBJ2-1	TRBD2	CASSRQRRLAGGNEQFF	TGTGCCAGCAGTCGACAAAGGAGGCTAGCGGGAGGAAATGAGCAGTTCTTC
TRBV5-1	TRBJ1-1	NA	CASREGRVMNTEAFF	TGCGCCAGCAGGGAGGGACGGGTTATGAACACTGAAGCTTTCTTT
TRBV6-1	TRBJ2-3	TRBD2	CASSEIAGGTDTQYF	TGTGCCAGCAGTGAGATAGCGGGGGGGACAGATACGCAGTATTTT
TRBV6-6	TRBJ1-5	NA	CASSYSAGVGNQPQHF	TGTGCCAGCAGTTACTCGGCCGGGGTTGGGAATCAGCCCCAGCATTTT
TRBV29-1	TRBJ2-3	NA	CSVSRGTTDTQYF	TGCAGCGTAAGTCGGGGGACCACAGATACGCAGTATTTT
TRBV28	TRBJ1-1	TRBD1	CASSWTGDNTEAFF	TGTGCCAGCAGTTGGACAGGCGACAACACTGAAGCTTTCTTT
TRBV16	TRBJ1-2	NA	CASSQSQGSYTF	TGTGCCAGCAGCCAATCCCAGGGCAGCTACACCTTC
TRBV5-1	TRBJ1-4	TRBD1	CASSSQGNNEKLFF	TGCGCCAGCAGCTCACAGGGGAATAATGAAAAACTGTTTTTT
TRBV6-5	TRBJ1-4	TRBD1	CASSIGSGGKLFF	TGTGCCAGCAGTATTGGGTCAGGGGGAAAACTGTTTTTT
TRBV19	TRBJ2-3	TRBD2	CASSIGRGGADTQYF	TGTGCCAGTAGTATAGGTCGGGGGGGGGCTGATACGCAGTATTTT
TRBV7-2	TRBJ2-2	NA	CASSPGDTGELFF	TGTGCCAGCAGCCCAGGGGACACCGGGGAGCTGTTTTTT
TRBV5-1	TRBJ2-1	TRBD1	CATSIGTGAYNEQFF	TGCGCCACCTCAATAGGAACAGGGGCATACAATGAGCAGTTCTTC
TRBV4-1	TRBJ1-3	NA	CASSLGGPISGNTIYF	TGCGCCAGCAGCCTCGGCGGGCCGATCTCTGGAAACACCATATATTTT
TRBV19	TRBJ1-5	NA	CASSIEQDSNQPQHF	TGTGCCAGTAGTATTGAGCAGGATAGCAATCAGCCCCAGCATTTT
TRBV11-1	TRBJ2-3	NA	CASSLGLSGITDTQYF	TGTGCCAGCAGCTTAGGTCTTAGCGGTATCACAGATACGCAGTATTTT
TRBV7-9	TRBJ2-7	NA	CASSPGVSFQDEQYF	TGTGCCAGCAGCCCGGGGGTGAGTTTCCAGGACGAGCAGTACTTC
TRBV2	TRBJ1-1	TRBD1	CASSRDRVPRDTEAFF	TGTGCCAGCAGTCGGGACAGGGTCCCGAGAGACACTGAAGCTTTCTTT
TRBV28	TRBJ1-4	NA	CASSLEGEKLFF	TGTGCCAGCAGTTTAGAGGGTGAAAAACTGTTTTTT
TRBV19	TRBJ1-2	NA	CASSIRRYGYTF	TGTGCCAGTAGTATCAGGCGCTATGGCTACACCTTC
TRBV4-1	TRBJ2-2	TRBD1	CASSQAEQGRVSNTGELFF	TGCGCCAGCAGCCAAGCAGAACAGGGGCGGGTGTCGAACACCGGGGAGCTGTTTTTT
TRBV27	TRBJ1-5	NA	CASSLTGRGSNQPQHF	TGTGCCAGCAGTTTAACCGGGAGAGGCAGCAATCAGCCCCAGCATTTT
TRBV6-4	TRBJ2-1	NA	CASSGGDYNEQFF	TGTGCCAGCAGTGGCGGGGACTACAATGAGCAGTTCTTC
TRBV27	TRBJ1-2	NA	CASRLEGSLGYGYTF	TGTGCCAGCAGGCTCGAGGGCAGTCTAGGGTATGGCTACACCTTC